This passage covers 17 T cell receptor beta chains from one sample sequenced in a study of blood T cell repertoires in COVID-19. The protocol was immunoSEQ multiplex PCR, while the TCRdb copy is restricted to in-frame clones and leaves out a portion. The sample yields about 100,000 clones, roughly 79% seen once. The sequenced sample consisted of peripheral blood. Source of these receptors: a man at least 80 years old with COVID-19, enrolled during active disease.

This clone was counted once. The chain carries TRBV19 and TRBJ1-1, with D unclear. Per germline, CDR1 LNHDA and CDR2 SQIVND (reference sequence). The CDR3 runs 18 residues. V was clipped by 7 bases and J by 1 base, with 25 bases between them. CDR3 sequence reads: CASNSPPGNNERNTEAFF. The CDR3 nucleotides read TGTGCCAGTAACTCCCCCCCGGGGAATAACGAGAGGAACACTGAAGCTTTCTTT.

In this sample, this clone turned up a few times. This rearrangement joins TRBV6-2 or TRBV6-3 to TRBJ1-5; tentatively, D is TRBD1 (5 bases). The V gene's germline CDR1 is MNHEY and CDR2 SVGEGT. The V and J ends lost 2 bases and 4 bases respectively, with 6 bases between them. There are 13 residues in the CDR3. The CDR3 coding sequence is TGTGCCAGCAGTTACAGGGGAAATCAGCCCCAGCATTTT. Encoded protein: CASSYRGNQPQHF.

The chain links TRBV10-3 to TRBJ1-2; 10 bases are a match to TRBD1. Trimming cost V 7 bases and J 6 bases; bases outside gene matches: 8. The CDR3 has 14 residues. CDR1 and CDR2 from the germline V gene are ENHRY and SYGVKD. In DNA form, the CDR3 reads TGTGCCATCAACCCCGACAGGGGGCTAGATGGCTACACCTTC. This translates into CAINPDRGLDGYTF.

This rearrangement joins TRBV25-1 to TRBJ1-6; a possible D gene is TRBD1 (6 bases). CDR3 length: 15 amino acids. Per germline, CDR1 MGHDK and CDR2 SYGVNS. Trimming took 1 base from V and 8 from J, leaving 12 bases between them. CDR3 coding DNA: TGTGCCAGCAGTGAATTGCAGGGGTTCGATTCACCCCTCCACTTT. Translation: CASSELQGFDSPLHF.

This clone was recorded only once. CDR3 nucleotide sequence: TGTGCCACCAGTGGCCGGGACAGCAGCAATCAGCCCCAGCATTTT. Translating gives CATSGRDSSNQPQHF. V and J are TRBV24-1 and TRBJ1-5; 7 bases map to TRBD1. This CDR3 region has 15 residues. Germline V gives CDR1 KGHDR, CDR2 SFDVKD. The V gene end was trimmed by 5 bases and the J gene end by 1 base; junction bases not matched to a gene: 4.

The genes are TRBV12-5 and TRBJ2-7; TRBD2 agrees at 8 bases. V lost 1 base and J lost 1; bases outside the gene matches: 6. The CDR3 runs 16 residues. CDR1 is LGHNT and CDR2 is FRNRAP in the germline V gene. The CDR3 sequence: CASGLDGGARSYEQYF. CDR3 nucleotides: TGTGCTAGTGGTTTGGACGGGGGGGCCCGATCCTACGAGCAGTACTTC.

The gene calls are TRBV6-5 and TRBJ1-3; a possible D gene is TRBD1 (5 bases). V was clipped by 3 bases and J by 0 bases, with 12 bases between them. There are 16 residues in the CDR3. CDR1 and CDR2 (germline): MNHEY, SVGAGI. The CDR3 sequence is CASSYKRGSSGNTIYF. DNA of the CDR3: TGTGCCAGCAGTTATAAGCGGGGGAGCTCTGGAAACACCATATATTTT.

This clone appeared once. The genes are TRBV19 and TRBJ2-1; TRBD1 aligns across 8 bases. Germline assignment: CDR1 LNHDA and CDR2 SQIVND (reference sequence). The CDR3 runs 14 residues. J lost 2 bases, V lost 5 bases, and 2 bases had no gene match. The CDR3 DNA is TGTGCCAGTAGTGGACAGGGTCCCTACAATGAGCAGTTCTTC. Amino acids: CASSGQGPYNEQFF. The whole variable domain, filled in from reference TRBV19 and TRBJ2-1, reads DGGITQSPKYLFRKEGQNVTLSCEQNLNHDAMYWYRQDPGQGLRLIYYSQIVNDFQKGDIAEGYSVSREKKESFPLTVTSAQKNPTAFYLCASSGQGPYNEQFFGPGTRLTVL.

The rearrangement links TRBV28 to TRBJ1-1; D remains unclear. The CDR3 length is 12 residues. Germline CDR1 MDHEN, CDR2 SYDVKM. DNA for the CDR3: TGTGCAACCCGGCAGGCGAACACTGAAGCTTTCTTT. Translation gives CATRQANTEAFF.

The V and J genes are TRBV19 and TRBJ1-4; D unresolved. CDR1 and CDR2 (germline): LNHDA, SQIVND (reference sequence). V was clipped by 3 bases and J by 6 bases, with 17 bases between them. The CDR3 covers 16 residues. The CDR3 region is CASSMGSGAGDEKLFF. CDR3 sequence (DNA): TGTGCCAGTAGTATGGGATCCGGCGCCGGGGATGAAAAACTGTTTTTT.

The rearrangement joins TRBV19 to TRBJ1-5, with D tentatively TRBD1 (6 bases). Germline V CDR1 and CDR2: LNHDA, SQIVND (reference sequence). Trimming shortened V by 3 bases and J by 10 bases, and 16 bases separated the two germline ends. The length of the CDR3 is 14 residues. CDR3 sequence reads: CASSIGQGTLPQHF. The DNA of the CDR3 is TGTGCCAGTAGTATCGGGCAGGGGACATTACCCCAGCATTTT. Using reference TRBV19 and TRBJ1-5 for the parts outside the CDR3, the full variable domain is DGGITQSPKYLFRKEGQNVTLSCEQNLNHDAMYWYRQDPGQGLRLIYYSQIVNDFQKGDIAEGYSVSREKKESFPLTVTSAQKNPTAFYLCASSIGQGTLPQHFGDGTRLSIL.

In its sample, this clone was seen once. This chain uses TRBV2 with TRBJ1-4; D remains ambiguous. CDR3 length equals 13 residues. In germline, CDR1 is SNHLY, CDR2 FYNNEI. V lost 0 bases and J lost 13, with 12 bases in between. Here the CDR3 DNA reads TGTGCCAGCAGTGAAGCGCGTTGGGCCAGACTGTTTTTT. Translation: CASSEARWARLFF.

V gene TRBV23-1 combines with J gene TRBJ2-3; weak D call: TRBD2 (6 bases). TRBV23-1 is an ORF, with its function uncertain. The CDR3 runs to 16 residues. Trimming left V 0 bases short and J 4 bases short, with 14 bases between. The CDR3 sequence: CASSQSGRDESDTQYF. As DNA, the CDR3 is TGCGCCAGCAGTCAATCCGGGCGGGACGAATCAGATACGCAGTATTTT.

This clone was seen just once. The chain has TRBV30 and TRBJ1-2; tentatively, D is TRBD1 (5 bases). Trimming removed 4 bases at V and 0 bases at J, with 9 bases between. Per germline, CDR1 GTSNPN and CDR2 SVGIG (reference sequence). The CDR3 extends over 13 amino acids. The CDR3 spells CAWNRPPNYGYTF. The CDR3 bases are TGTGCCTGGAACAGGCCACCTAACTATGGCTACACCTTC.

This clone was observed a handful of times. The chain has TRBV12-3 or TRBV12-4 and TRBJ1-5; no definite D call. The germline V and J ends were trimmed by 2 bases and 6 bases, with 8 bases remaining between them. The CDR3 contains 13 residues. CDR3 nucleotides: TGTGCCAGCAGTTTACAGGAAGGTCAGCCCCAGCATTTT. Translated: CASSLQEGQPQHF.

The V call is TRBV7-9, the J call TRBJ2-5; a possible D gene is TRBD2 (6 bases). Trimming pared 0 bases from V and 1 base from J, leaving 6 bases between. This CDR3 has 14 amino acids. The V gene's germline CDR1 is SEHNR and CDR2 FQNEAQ (reference sequence). The CDR3 reads CASSLAGGQETQYF. The CDR3 DNA reads as TGTGCCAGCAGCTTAGCGGGGGGCCAAGAGACCCAGTACTTC.

This clone was counted once. This rearrangement joins TRBV7-3 to TRBJ2-2; tentatively, D is TRBD2 (6 bases). The V end lost 6 bases, the J end lost 0 bases, and 14 bases lay between the germline ends. The germline CDR1 and CDR2 sequences are SGHTA and FQGTGA. CDR3 length: 16 amino acids. The CDR3 here is CASSWTGTPNTGELFF. In nucleotides, the CDR3 is TGTGCCAGCAGTTGGACCGGGACTCCGAACACCGGGGAGCTGTTTTTT.